These 25 T cell receptor beta chains originate from one sample sequenced in a study of blood T cell repertoires in COVID-19. Profiling relied on immunoSEQ multiplex PCR, and the TCRdb table lists in-frame clones only, not all of them. The table lists approximately 230,000 clones, approximately 90% of them singletons. Specimen: PBMCs or T cells enriched from blood (not recorded which). Receptors were obtained from a man in his forties or fifties who had recovered from COVID-19.

The chain recombines TRBV18 with TRBJ2-7, with 14 bases matching TRBD2. The germline V gene has CDR1 KGHSH and CDR2 LQKENI. V lost 7 bases and J lost 1; bases outside the gene matches: 6. This CDR3 contains 16 residues. As DNA, the CDR3 is TGTGCCAGCTTCAGGACTAGCGGGGGGAAATCCTACGAGCAGTACTTC. Protein sequence: CASFRTSGGKSYEQYF.

The chain is built from TRBV27 and TRBJ1-4; 8 nucleotides line up with TRBD1. Per germline, CDR1 MNHEY and CDR2 SMNVEV (reference sequence). The V gene end was trimmed by 3 bases and the J gene end by 7 bases; junction bases not matched to a gene: 4. This CDR3 has 14 residues. CDR3 in amino acids: CASSLVQGAEKLFF. The DNA of the CDR3 is TGTGCCAGCAGTTTGGTCCAGGGGGCTGAAAAACTGTTTTTT.

The chain recombines TRBV7-2 with TRBJ2-3, with D hard to call. CDR1 and CDR2 from the germline V gene are SGHTA and FQGNSA. The CDR3 runs to 14 residues. The germline V and J ends were trimmed by 0 bases and 3 bases, with 7 bases remaining between them. CDR3 DNA sequence: TGTGCCAGCAGCTTAGCGCTACAGACAGATACGCAGTATTTT. This gives the protein CASSLALQTDTQYF.

The chain employs TRBV19 and TRBJ1-4; no definite D call. Looked up from germline, CDR1 is LNHDA and CDR2 is SQIVND (reference sequence). V gave up 5 bases and J gave up 8 bases, with 9 bases separating them. CDR3 length equals 12 residues. The CDR3 DNA follows: TGTGCCAGTAGTGTACCGGGGGAAAAACTGTTTTTT. This gives the protein CASSVPGEKLFF.

J is TRBJ2-1 and V is TRBV6-2 or TRBV6-3; D gene ambiguous. Germline V gene lookup returns CDR1 MNHEY and CDR2 SVGEGT. The length of the CDR3 is 17 residues. Trimming shortened V by 0 bases and J by 0 bases, and 12 bases separated the two germline ends. CDR3 DNA: TGTGCCAGCAGTTACTCGGGTGGGCAGACCTCCTACAATGAGCAGTTCTTC. Translation gives CASSYSGGQTSYNEQFF.

This clone was picked up one time. The chain is built from TRBV5-6 and TRBJ1-6, with 9 bases that match TRBD1. The CDR3 runs to 19 residues. Per the germline V gene, CDR1 is SGHDT and CDR2 is YYEEEE. With 3 bases clipped from V and 7 bases from J, the junction kept 17 bases outside the gene matches. This CDR3 reads CASSSTTAGTGTVNSPLHF. CDR3 coding DNA: TGTGCCAGCAGCTCAACAACAGCCGGGACAGGGACAGTCAATTCACCCCTCCACTTT.

The chain couples TRBV4-1 to TRBJ2-2, with 10 nucleotides matching TRBD1. The trim removed 1 base at V and 1 base at J, leaving 3 bases unmatched. Per the germline V gene, CDR1 is MGHRA and CDR2 is YSYEKL. CDR3 size: 17 residues. The chain's CDR3 is CASSQGTGGGNTGELFF. The CDR3 coding sequence is TGCGCCAGCAGCCAAGGGACAGGGGGGGGGAACACCGGGGAGCTGTTTTTT.

V usage is TRBV27 and J usage is TRBJ1-1; D remains unclear. Germline V lookup: CDR1 MNHEY, CDR2 SMNVEV (reference sequence). This CDR3 is 17 amino acids long. V shed 3 bases and J shed 1 base, with 18 bases lying between them. In DNA form, the CDR3 reads TGTGCCAGCAGTTTTTCGAGGGCCCGTGTTACGAACACTGAAGCTTTCTTT. Its translation: CASSFSRARVTNTEAFF.

This chain joins TRBV4-2 and TRBJ2-1; 9 bases are a match to TRBD1. Losses at the gene ends were 0 bases for V and 6 bases for J; bases not matched to a gene: 3. There are 15 residues in the CDR3. CDR1 LGHNA and CDR2 YNFKEQ come from the germline V gene. The CDR3 is CASSQEGQGINEQFF. The CDR3 DNA reads as TGTGCCAGCAGCCAAGAGGGACAGGGTATCAATGAGCAGTTCTTC.

The chain carries TRBV4-2 and TRBJ2-7, with D tentatively TRBD2 (5 bases). Trimming pared 1 base from V and 2 bases from J, leaving 12 bases between. The CDR3 is 15 residues long. The germline gives CDR1 LGHNA, CDR2 YNFKEQ. The CDR3 here is CASSQVWGEAYEQYF. CDR3 coding DNA: TGTGCCAGCAGCCAAGTATGGGGAGAGGCCTACGAGCAGTACTTC.

CDR3 coding DNA: TGTGCCAGCAACCCACTAGCGGGAGGTATGACAGATACGCAGTATTTT. Translating it yields CASNPLAGGMTDTQYF. The gene calls are TRBV27 and TRBJ2-3; the match to TRBD2 covers 12 bases. In germline, CDR1 is MNHEY, CDR2 SMNVEV (reference sequence). The trim removed 7 bases at V and 3 bases at J, leaving 8 bases unmatched. This CDR3 comprises 16 residues.

J is TRBJ2-7 and V is TRBV15; D possibly corresponds to TRBD2 (5 bases). V was cut by 2 bases and J by 7 bases, with 18 bases left in between. The CDR3 extends over 15 amino acids. Germline CDR1 is LNHNV and CDR2 is YYDKDF (reference sequence). The CDR3 DNA sequence: TGTGCCACCAGCAGAACAACCTCCTCGGGGAGTGAGCAGTACTTC. Amino acids: CATSRTTSSGSEQYF.

The chain joins TRBV19 to TRBJ2-5; a possible D gene is TRBD2 (5 bases). Looked up from germline, CDR1 is LNHDA and CDR2 is SQIVND (reference sequence). V lost 0 bases, J lost 6 bases, and 14 bases lay in between. There are 15 residues in the CDR3. CDR3 coding DNA: TGTGCCAGTAGTATAGATCCTACCAGCGGCAAGACCCAGTACTTC. This sequence encodes CASSIDPTSGKTQYF.

V is TRBV19 and J is TRBJ1-2; 7 nucleotides agree with TRBD1. J lost 8 bases, V lost 1 base, and 4 bases had no gene match. There are 13 residues in the CDR3. Germline CDR1 and CDR2: LNHDA and SQIVND (reference sequence). The CDR3 loop reads CASSIAQGKGYTF. In nucleotides, the CDR3 is TGTGCCAGTAGTATAGCACAGGGGAAGGGCTACACCTTC.

This chain joins TRBV10-3 and TRBJ2-2; 10 bases map to TRBD1. Germline V gene lookup returns CDR1 ENHRY and CDR2 SYGVKD. CDR3 length: 13 residues. With V trimmed by 6 bases and J by 9 bases, 4 bases remained unmatched. CDR3 nucleotides: TGTGCCATCAGACGGGACAGGGGACGGGAGCTGTTTTTT. Residues: CAIRRDRGRELFF.

The rearrangement links TRBV4-2 to TRBJ1-2; a weak D match, TRBD1 (5 bases). The CDR3 spans 18 residues. Germline-derived CDR1 and CDR2 are LGHNA and YNFKEQ. Trimming removed 1 base from V and 4 bases from J, with 22 bases in between. For the CDR3, the DNA is TGTGCCAGCAGCCAAGGACCCTCAGAGGACACCTCGTCCTATGGCTACACCTTC. As protein: CASSQGPSEDTSSYGYTF.

The rearrangement uses TRBV7-2 and TRBJ1-4; 7 nucleotides line up with TRBD1. Germline V gives CDR1 SGHTA, CDR2 FQGNSA. The CDR3 totals 15 residues. V lost 4 bases to trimming and J lost 7 bases; unmatched junction nucleotides: 9. The CDR3 reads CASSSSDRAGEKLFF. The CDR3 bases are TGTGCCAGCAGCTCCTCAGACAGGGCTGGTGAAAAACTGTTTTTT.

J is TRBJ1-6 and V is TRBV5-5; TRBD1 matches at 7 bases. The CDR3 consists of 16 residues. The J segment lost 8 bases and the V segment lost 0 bases, leaving 8 bases of the junction unmatched. CDR1 and CDR2 (germline): SGHKS, YYEKEE (reference sequence). DNA for the CDR3: TGTGCCAGCAGCTTGGAACAGGGACAGCAGCATTCACCCCTCCACTTT. Encoded protein: CASSLEQGQQHSPLHF.

The chain joins TRBV13 to TRBJ1-5; D is possibly TRBD1 (6 bases). CDR3 length: 13 residues. Germline V CDR1 and CDR2: PRHDT, FYEKMQ (reference sequence). The germline V and J ends were trimmed by 2 bases and 9 bases, with 11 bases remaining between them. The CDR3 reads CASSLQGKRPQHF. The CDR3 bases are TGTGCCAGCAGCTTACAGGGGAAACGGCCCCAGCATTTT.

The chain couples TRBV19 to TRBJ1-5; TRBD1 matches at 11 bases. The CDR3 has 14 residues. With 6 bases clipped from V and 11 bases from J, the junction kept 9 bases outside the gene matches. Germline loops: CDR1 LNHDA, CDR2 SQIVND (reference sequence). Here the CDR3 DNA reads TGTGCCAGTAGAAGGAGGGACAGGGGGTTGTCCCAGCATTTT. The encoded protein is CASRRRDRGLSQHF.

This clone has a handful of counts. V is TRBV7-9 and J is TRBJ1-5; no reliable D call. Germline assignment: CDR1 SEHNR and CDR2 FQNEAQ (reference sequence). With 0 bases removed from V and 1 base from J, the gap between germline ends came to 7 bases. The CDR3 covers 15 residues. The CDR3, as DNA: TGTGCCAGCAGCTTAGCGCCCAGAAGCAATCAGCCCCAGCATTTT. Translating gives CASSLAPRSNQPQHF.

V and J are TRBV5-8 and TRBJ2-1; 8 bases line up with TRBD1. Germline CDR1 and CDR2: SGHTS and YDEGEE. The V and J ends lost 3 bases and 8 bases, in that order; junction bases with no gene match: 13. The CDR3 is 16 amino acids. CDR3 DNA sequence: TGTGCCAGCAGCTACGGCCGCAGGGGGCGTGTCGATGAGCAGTTCTTC. It yields the protein CASSYGRRGRVDEQFF.

The chain couples TRBV11-2 to TRBJ1-6; 7 nucleotides agree with TRBD1. The CDR3 has 16 amino acids. Trimming cost V 5 bases and J 0 bases; bases outside gene matches: 4. Germline assignment: CDR1 SGHAT and CDR2 FQNNGV. In DNA form, the CDR3 reads TGTGCCAGCAGCAGGGGGCAGAGCTCCTATAATTCACCCCTCCACTTT. Its protein product is CASSRGQSSYNSPLHF.

J is TRBJ1-5 and V is TRBV7-2, with D possibly TRBD1 on 5 matching bases. Trimming cost V 3 bases and J 5 bases, with 8 bases left between them. This CDR3 is 13 amino acids long. Germline values: CDR1 SGHTA, CDR2 FQGNSA. CDR3 sequence reads: CASSFDSYQPQHF. CDR3 sequence (DNA): TGTGCCAGCAGCTTCGACAGTTATCAGCCCCAGCATTTT.

This clone appeared many times. The V and J genes are TRBV7-2 and TRBJ1-5; TRBD1 aligns across 8 bases. V shed 5 bases and J 7 bases; nucleotides not matched to a gene: 4. This CDR3 region has 13 residues. Germline V gene lookup returns CDR1 SGHTA and CDR2 FQGNSA. DNA for the CDR3: TGTGCCAGCAGCGTGGACAGGGAGCAGCCCCAGCATTTT. Protein sequence: CASSVDREQPQHF.